This TCR beta chain appears in the sequencing data of a study of control samples from healthy donors and cancer patients. Method: immunoSEQ multiplex PCR; TCRdb's copy keeps in-frame clones and lacks some. The sample includes fewer than 200,000 clones, just over 90% of them seen just once. The CDR3 totals 14 residues. Trimming removed 4 bases from V and 4 bases from J, with 11 bases in between. CDR1 is LGHDT and CDR2 is YNNKEL in the germline V gene (reference sequence). The V call is TRBV3-1 (or the pseudogene TRBV3-2), the J call TRBJ1-3; D gene ambiguous. This TCR was sampled from a young man in good health. Sample: blood. DNA for the CDR3: TGTGCCAGCAGCCCTCAGAGGCTGGGAAACACCATATATTTT. It codes for CASSPQRLGNTIYF.